Only one count was recorded for the clone carrying this T cell receptor beta chain. In the original analysis: From reference gene primer amplification, estimates of nucleated cell counts were derived. The protocol was immunoSEQ multiplex PCR, while the TCRdb copy is restricted to in-frame clones and leaves out a portion. V and J calls and clone size are as listed in that table; D and trimming were resolved from the DNA. The profile shows about 14,000 clones, approximately 80% of them singletons. The record originates from a study of blood T cell repertoires in COVID-19. Study information: Researchers got acute and convalescent COVID-19 samples from the United States, Italy and Spain. PBMCs, B-cell-depleted T cells, or T cells were the source of the cDNA or gDNA that made up the material.

The source is a woman in her 50s with active or convalescent COVID-19. What was sequenced was peripheral blood.

As DNA, the CDR3 is TGTGCCAGCAGCCAAGAAGGCCAGGGCATCTACGAGCAGTACTTC. Translated, it gives CASSQEGQGIYEQYF. The rearrangement uses TRBV3-1 (or the pseudogene TRBV3-2) and TRBJ2-7, with D possibly TRBD1 on 5 matching bases. CDR3 length: 15 residues. The V gene lost 0 bases and the J gene lost 3 bases, with 12 bases spanning the gap. Germline V lookup: CDR1 LGHDT, CDR2 YNNKEL (reference sequence).